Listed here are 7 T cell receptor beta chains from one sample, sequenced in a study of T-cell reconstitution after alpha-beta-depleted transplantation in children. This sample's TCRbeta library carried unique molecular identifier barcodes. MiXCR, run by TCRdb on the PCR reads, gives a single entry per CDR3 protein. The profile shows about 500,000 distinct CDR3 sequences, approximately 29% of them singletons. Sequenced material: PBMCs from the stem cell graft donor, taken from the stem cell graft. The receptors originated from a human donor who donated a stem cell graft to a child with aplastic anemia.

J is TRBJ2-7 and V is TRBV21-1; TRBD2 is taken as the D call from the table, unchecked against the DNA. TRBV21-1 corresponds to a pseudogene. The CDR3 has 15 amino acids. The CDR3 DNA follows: TGTGCCAGCAGCAAGTTACGGGAGGGTTCCTACGAGCAGTACGTC. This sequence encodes CASSKLREGSYEQYV.

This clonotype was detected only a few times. CDR3 sequence reads: CSARDTLSGANEKLFF. The CDR3 bases are TGCAGTGCTAGAGACACCCTGTCGGGGGCTAATGAAAAACTGTTTTTT. J is TRBJ1-4 and V is TRBV20-1; possible D gene TRBD1, 5 bases. Trimming removed 0 bases from V and 3 bases from J, with 14 bases in between. Germline V gene data show CDR1 as DFQATT and CDR2 as SNEGSKA (reference sequence). The CDR3 has 16 residues.

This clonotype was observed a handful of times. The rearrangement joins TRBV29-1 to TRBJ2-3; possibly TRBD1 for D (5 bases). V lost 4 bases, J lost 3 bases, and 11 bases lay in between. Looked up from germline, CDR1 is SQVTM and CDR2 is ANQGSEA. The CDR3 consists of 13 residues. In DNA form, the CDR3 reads TGCAGCGTTGTTTATGCAGGGACAGATACGCAGTATTTT. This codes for CSVVYAGTDTQYF.

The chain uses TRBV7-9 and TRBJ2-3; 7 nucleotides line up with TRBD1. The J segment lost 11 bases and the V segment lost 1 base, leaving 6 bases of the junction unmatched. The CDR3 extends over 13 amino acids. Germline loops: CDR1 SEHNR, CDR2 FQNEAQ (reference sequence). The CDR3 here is CASSLGLDRQQYF. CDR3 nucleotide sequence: TGTGCCAGCAGCTTAGGGTTGGACAGGCAGCAGTATTTT.

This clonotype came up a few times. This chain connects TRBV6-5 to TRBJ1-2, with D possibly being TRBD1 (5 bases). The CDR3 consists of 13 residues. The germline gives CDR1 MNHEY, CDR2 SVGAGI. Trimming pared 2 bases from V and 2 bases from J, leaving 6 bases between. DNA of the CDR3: TGTGCCAGCAGTTACGACAGAAACTATGGCTACACCTTC. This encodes CASSYDRNYGYTF.

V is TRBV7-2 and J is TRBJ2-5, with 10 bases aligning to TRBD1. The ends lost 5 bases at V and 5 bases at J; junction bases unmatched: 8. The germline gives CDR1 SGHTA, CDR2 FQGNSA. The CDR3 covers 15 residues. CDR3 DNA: TGTGCCAGCAGCCGAAGGGACAGGGGATGGGAGACCCAGTACTTC. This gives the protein CASSRRDRGWETQYF.

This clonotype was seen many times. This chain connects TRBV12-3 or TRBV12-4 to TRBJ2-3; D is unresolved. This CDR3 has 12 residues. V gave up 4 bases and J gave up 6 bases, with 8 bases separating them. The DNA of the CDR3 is TGTGCCAGCAGTTCCCGGGCCGATACGCAGTATTTT. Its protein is CASSSRADTQYF.